This T cell receptor (beta chain) emerged from a study of cytomegalovirus exposure and HLA in healthy donors. Whole-study results and caveats: Through in vitro validation, a few CMV-associated chains were shown to be specific for CMV antigens.

The CDR3 length is 16 residues. The germline V and J ends were trimmed by 8 bases and 3 bases, with 21 bases remaining between them. Germline-derived CDR1 and CDR2 are MNHEY and SMNVEV (reference sequence). Profiling relied on immunoSEQ multiplex PCR, and the TCRdb table lists in-frame clones only, not all of them. The data contain approximately 80,000 clones, 80% to 95% of them seen just once; the ten biggest clones take up 3% to 4.5%. Points on this clone: No antigen is known for it.

Sequencing input: PBMCs. This chain uses TRBV27 with TRBJ2-3; D may be TRBD2 (7 bases). The sequence derives from a woman between 25 and 40 years old in good health and CMV-seronegative. As DNA, the CDR3 is TGTGCCAGCGCCAGTTGGGGGGGCATTGATACAGATACGCAGTATTTT. This sequence encodes CASASWGGIDTDTQYF.